The text below deals with one TCR beta chain. This sample is drawn from a study of blood T cell repertoires in COVID-19. CDR3 size: 15 residues. V trimming: 0 bases; J trimming: 3 bases; junction bases outside the gene matches: 1. The germline gives CDR1 SEHNR, CDR2 FQNEAQ (reference sequence). Original analysis: Reference gene primer amplification gave nucleated cell count estimates. Some clones are missing from TCRdb's copy, which holds only in-frame ones; the method was immunoSEQ multiplex PCR. D and trimming were read from the DNA, whereas the V and J calls and clone size are those reported in that table. The sample consists of 180,000 or so clones, 89% of them appearing once.

This clonotype was obtained from a woman between 35 and 50 years old with acute COVID-19. This rearrangement joins TRBV7-9 to TRBJ1-2, with 10 bases lining up with TRBD1. Sequencing was done on a sample of PBMCs or T cells enriched from blood (not recorded which). CDR3 nucleotide sequence: TGTGCCAGCAGCTTAGCCGGGACAGGGGACTATGGCTACACCTTC. Protein product: CASSLAGTGDYGYTF.